This T cell receptor beta chain came from a study of blood T cell repertoires in COVID-19. Study background: Spain, Italy and the United States supplied samples that represented acute and convalescent COVID-19. Sources were T cells, B-cell-depleted T cells, or PBMCs; the material itself was cDNA or gDNA.

This clone occurred once. This CDR3 is built from 14 residues. Germline CDR1 is MGHRA and CDR2 is YSYEKL. V was cut by 6 bases and J by 0 bases, with 11 bases left in between. Authors' methods: Nucleated cell number was recorded as an estimate derived from reference gene primer amplification. The protocol was immunoSEQ multiplex PCR, while the TCRdb copy is restricted to in-frame clones and leaves out a portion. V and J calls and clone size follow that table, whereas D and trimming were derived from the DNA. Counted here are approximately 77,000 clones, less than 85% occurring once; the ten biggest clones make up 4% to 5.5%.

The material sequenced was peripheral blood. This TCR was sampled from a woman in her seventies with acute or convalescent COVID-19. The genes are TRBV4-1 and TRBJ1-1; D remains unclear. CDR3 sequence (DNA): TGCGCCAGCAGACCGACGGGAATGAACACTGAAGCTTTCTTT. Its translation is CASRPTGMNTEAFF.